The rows below give T cell receptor beta chains drawn from one sample of a study of OX40 agonist ivuxolimab in advanced cancers. The assay was immunoSEQ multiplex PCR, and TCRdb's table has in-frame clones only and misses some. In the table there are fewer than 120,000 clones, approximately 89% of which are singletons. Material: CD4+ or CD8+ T cells sorted from blood, obtained in a trial of the OX40 agonist ivuxolimab. These receptors came from an adult with an advanced solid tumor such as melanoma, head and neck, liver or kidney cancer. Both conserved end residues are part of each CDR3. The order of the fields is J gene, D gene, V gene, clone size, CDR3 protein, CDR3 DNA. D genes are given only for firm matches. Rows may omit the clone size; those that give it use once, few, many or a size class.

j_call: TRBJ2-5
d_call: NA
v_call: TRBV9
clone_size: NA
cdr3_aa: CASSVAPSRVQETQYF
cdr3_nt: TGTGCCAGCAGCGTAGCCCCGAGCAGGGTCCAAGAGACCCAGTACTTC

j_call: TRBJ1-1
d_call: TRBD1
v_call: TRBV11-2
clone_size: few
cdr3_aa: CASSSVQGKNTEAFF
cdr3_nt: TGTGCCAGCAGCTCGGTACAGGGGAAGAACACTGAAGCTTTCTTT

j_call: TRBJ2-7
d_call: NA
v_call: TRBV5-1
clone_size: NA
cdr3_aa: CASSMDGQSFYEQYF
cdr3_nt: TGCGCCAGCAGCATGGATGGACAGAGCTTCTACGAGCAGTACTTC

j_call: TRBJ1-1
d_call: NA
v_call: TRBV19
clone_size: NA
cdr3_aa: CAIPPPTAGLNTEAFF
cdr3_nt: TGTGCCATCCCCCCCCCGACGGCGGGATTGAACACTGAAGCTTTCTTT

j_call: TRBJ2-4
d_call: NA
v_call: TRBV29-1
clone_size: NA
cdr3_aa: CSVVIASDIQYF
cdr3_nt: TGCAGCGTTGTTATTGCTTCGGACATTCAGTACTTC

j_call: TRBJ2-3
d_call: TRBD2
v_call: TRBV30
clone_size: NA
cdr3_aa: CAWSRGGAADTQYF
cdr3_nt: TGTGCCTGGAGTCGGGGGGGGGCCGCAGATACGCAGTATTTT

j_call: TRBJ2-2
d_call: TRBD1
v_call: TRBV11-2
clone_size: NA
cdr3_aa: CASSLRTGLDTGELFF
cdr3_nt: TGTGCCAGCAGCTTGAGGACAGGGCTGGACACCGGGGAGCTGTTTTTT

j_call: TRBJ2-7
d_call: NA
v_call: TRBV19
clone_size: NA
cdr3_aa: CASSIRAGLASEYSSYEQYF
cdr3_nt: TGTGCCAGTAGTATAAGAGCCGGCCTGGCCTCGGAATATAGCTCCTACGAGCAGTACTTC

j_call: TRBJ1-1
d_call: NA
v_call: TRBV5-1
clone_size: NA
cdr3_aa: CASSTSSHTEAFF
cdr3_nt: TGCGCCAGCAGCACCTCCTCCCACACTGAAGCTTTCTTT

j_call: TRBJ2-1
d_call: NA
v_call: TRBV4-3
clone_size: NA
cdr3_aa: CASSLSTSPREQFF
cdr3_nt: TGCGCCAGCAGCCTTTCCACTAGCCCCAGAGAGCAGTTCTTC

j_call: TRBJ1-5
d_call: TRBD1
v_call: TRBV7-9
clone_size: NA
cdr3_aa: CASSLGQANQPQHF
cdr3_nt: TGTGCCAGCAGCTTGGGACAGGCCAATCAGCCCCAGCATTTT

j_call: TRBJ2-1
d_call: TRBD2
v_call: TRBV7-7
clone_size: NA
cdr3_aa: CASSQRAGDYNEQFF
cdr3_nt: TGTGCTAGCAGCCAGAGAGCGGGAGATTACAATGAGCAGTTCTTC

j_call: TRBJ1-5
d_call: NA
v_call: TRBV2
clone_size: once
cdr3_aa: CASRFPLANQPQHF
cdr3_nt: TGTGCCAGCAGGTTCCCGCTAGCAAATCAGCCCCAGCATTTT

j_call: TRBJ2-1
d_call: NA
v_call: TRBV5-8
clone_size: NA
cdr3_aa: CASSLGTEALYNEQFF
cdr3_nt: TGTGCCAGCAGCTTGGGGACAGAAGCCTTGTACAATGAGCAGTTCTTC

j_call: TRBJ2-2
d_call: NA
v_call: TRBV11-3
clone_size: NA
cdr3_aa: CASSFYWQNTGELFF
cdr3_nt: TGTGCCAGCAGCTTTTACTGGCAGAACACCGGGGAGCTGTTTTTT

j_call: TRBJ1-1
d_call: NA
v_call: TRBV18
clone_size: once
cdr3_aa: CASSPLQGENTEAFF
cdr3_nt: TGTGCCAGCTCACCCTTACAGGGAGAGAACACTGAAGCTTTCTTT

j_call: TRBJ2-3
d_call: NA
v_call: TRBV21-1
clone_size: NA
cdr3_aa: CASSKKSKREERDTQYF
cdr3_nt: TGTGCCAGCAGCAAAAAGTCCAAGCGGGAGGAACGGGATACGCAGTATTTT

j_call: TRBJ2-5
d_call: TRBD2
v_call: TRBV10-3
clone_size: NA
cdr3_aa: CAIGRAGAETQYF
cdr3_nt: TGTGCCATCGGAAGGGCGGGAGCCGAGACCCAGTACTTC

j_call: TRBJ1-1
d_call: TRBD1
v_call: TRBV4-3
clone_size: NA
cdr3_aa: CASSLTRRTGRRGAFF
cdr3_nt: TGCGCCAGCAGCCTAACCCGGCGGACAGGGAGGAGGGGGGCTTTCTTT

j_call: TRBJ1-6
d_call: NA
v_call: TRBV11-2
clone_size: NA
cdr3_aa: CASSLGPGGNSPLHF
cdr3_nt: TGTGCCAGCAGCTTAGGGCCGGGAGGTAATTCACCCCTCCACTTT

j_call: TRBJ1-1
d_call: TRBD1
v_call: TRBV6-1
clone_size: NA
cdr3_aa: CASSGQGAVNTEAFF
cdr3_nt: TGTGCCAGCAGTGGACAGGGGGCTGTGAACACTGAAGCTTTCTTT

j_call: TRBJ2-1
d_call: NA
v_call: TRBV7-2
clone_size: NA
cdr3_aa: CASSGKFEQFF
cdr3_nt: TGTGCCAGCAGCGGCAAGTTTGAGCAGTTCTTC

j_call: TRBJ1-4
d_call: TRBD1
v_call: TRBV4-1
clone_size: NA
cdr3_aa: CASSRGDRSSNEKLFF
cdr3_nt: TGCGCCAGCAGCCGTGGGGACAGGTCGAGTAATGAAAAACTGTTTTTT

j_call: TRBJ2-7
d_call: NA
v_call: TRBV4-2
clone_size: NA
cdr3_aa: CASSEERVGGLAYEQYF
cdr3_nt: TGTGCCAGCAGCGAAGAAAGGGTCGGGGGGCTAGCCTACGAGCAGTACTTC

j_call: TRBJ1-1
d_call: NA
v_call: TRBV7-8
clone_size: NA
cdr3_aa: CASSPGWSTEAFF
cdr3_nt: TGTGCCAGCAGCCCCGGGTGGTCCACTGAAGCTTTCTTT

j_call: TRBJ2-1
d_call: TRBD2
v_call: TRBV5-1
clone_size: NA
cdr3_aa: CASSLAGLINEQFF
cdr3_nt: TGCGCCAGCAGCTTGGCGGGACTAATAAATGAGCAGTTCTTC

j_call: TRBJ2-5
d_call: NA
v_call: TRBV10-3
clone_size: NA
cdr3_aa: CAISDSGGETQYF
cdr3_nt: TGTGCCATCAGTGACTCCGGGGGAGAGACCCAGTACTTC

j_call: TRBJ2-3
d_call: TRBD2
v_call: TRBV7-2
clone_size: NA
cdr3_aa: CASSLAGTSGTSTDTQYF
cdr3_nt: TGTGCCAGCAGCTTAGCTGGCACTAGCGGGACTAGCACAGATACGCAGTATTTT

j_call: TRBJ1-2
d_call: TRBD1
v_call: TRBV28
clone_size: NA
cdr3_aa: CANTDRGGGYTF
cdr3_nt: TGTGCCAACACCGACAGGGGGGGTGGCTACACCTTC

j_call: TRBJ2-7
d_call: TRBD1
v_call: TRBV18
clone_size: NA
cdr3_aa: CASSPDPGQEYF
cdr3_nt: TGTGCCAGCTCACCGGACCCGGGACAGGAGTACTTC

j_call: TRBJ2-7
d_call: NA
v_call: TRBV7-9
clone_size: few
cdr3_aa: CASSSSRVVLMGEQYF
cdr3_nt: TGTGCCAGCAGCTCCTCTCGTGTGGTCCTGATGGGTGAGCAGTACTTC

j_call: TRBJ2-3
d_call: NA
v_call: TRBV2
clone_size: NA
cdr3_aa: CASSEARTDTQYF
cdr3_nt: TGTGCCAGCAGTGAGGCGCGCACAGATACGCAGTATTTT

j_call: TRBJ2-2
d_call: NA
v_call: TRBV25-1
clone_size: NA
cdr3_aa: CASSGVTANTGELFF
cdr3_nt: TGTGCCAGCAGTGGCGTCACAGCGAACACCGGGGAGCTGTTTTTT

j_call: TRBJ1-2
d_call: NA
v_call: TRBV5-5
clone_size: NA
cdr3_aa: CASSWGDNYGYTF
cdr3_nt: TGTGCCAGCAGCTGGGGGGACAACTATGGCTACACCTTC

j_call: TRBJ1-5
d_call: NA
v_call: TRBV7-9
clone_size: NA
cdr3_aa: CASSLATGGAARQPQHF
cdr3_nt: TGTGCCAGCAGCTTAGCGACGGGGGGCGCAGCTCGACAGCCCCAGCATTTT

j_call: TRBJ2-7
d_call: NA
v_call: TRBV28
clone_size: NA
cdr3_aa: CASSFSEQSYEQYF
cdr3_nt: TGTGCCAGCAGTTTTTCGGAACAGTCCTACGAGCAGTACTTC

j_call: TRBJ1-1
d_call: NA
v_call: TRBV6-1
clone_size: NA
cdr3_aa: CASSRQITSNTEAFF
cdr3_nt: TGTGCCAGCAGTAGACAGATCACCTCGAACACTGAAGCTTTCTTT

j_call: TRBJ2-5
d_call: TRBD1
v_call: TRBV27
clone_size: NA
cdr3_aa: CARRKTRGGVPETQYF
cdr3_nt: TGTGCCAGAAGGAAAACCAGAGGGGGCGTCCCAGAGACCCAGTACTTC

j_call: TRBJ1-5
d_call: NA
v_call: TRBV27
clone_size: NA
cdr3_aa: CASSLYWQDNQPQHF
cdr3_nt: TGTGCCAGCAGTTTATATTGGCAGGATAATCAGCCCCAGCATTTT

j_call: TRBJ1-1
d_call: NA
v_call: TRBV27
clone_size: NA
cdr3_aa: CASGYRRTEAFF
cdr3_nt: TGTGCCAGCGGATATAGGAGGACTGAAGCTTTCTTT

j_call: TRBJ2-3
d_call: NA
v_call: TRBV9
clone_size: NA
cdr3_aa: CASNGPFTDTQYF
cdr3_nt: TGTGCCAGCAACGGGCCCTTCACAGATACGCAGTATTTT

j_call: TRBJ1-2
d_call: NA
v_call: TRBV7-9
clone_size: NA
cdr3_aa: CASSPRLGAKTNYGYTF
cdr3_nt: TGTGCCAGCAGCCCACGACTGGGGGCCAAAACTAACTATGGCTACACCTTC

j_call: TRBJ1-1
d_call: NA
v_call: TRBV7-6
clone_size: NA
cdr3_aa: CASSPSRANTEAFF
cdr3_nt: TGTGCCAGCAGCCCATCCCGGGCTAACACTGAAGCTTTCTTT

j_call: TRBJ2-1
d_call: NA
v_call: TRBV30
clone_size: NA
cdr3_aa: CAWSVGGEQFF
cdr3_nt: TGTGCCTGGAGTGTAGGAGGGGAGCAGTTCTTC

j_call: TRBJ2-7
d_call: NA
v_call: TRBV19
clone_size: NA
cdr3_aa: CASSFSGTGSYEQYF
cdr3_nt: TGTGCCAGTAGTTTCTCGGGGACCGGGTCCTACGAGCAGTACTTC

j_call: TRBJ2-3
d_call: NA
v_call: TRBV19
clone_size: NA
cdr3_aa: CASSNQITDTQYF
cdr3_nt: TGTGCCAGTAGTAACCAAATCACAGATACGCAGTATTTT

j_call: TRBJ2-1
d_call: TRBD2
v_call: TRBV7-2
clone_size: NA
cdr3_aa: CASSLGLADEQFF
cdr3_nt: TGTGCCAGCAGCTTAGGGCTAGCGGATGAGCAGTTCTTC

j_call: TRBJ1-5
d_call: TRBD1
v_call: TRBV28
clone_size: NA
cdr3_aa: CASRTGEGADGNQPQHF
cdr3_nt: TGTGCCAGCAGGACGGGGGAGGGGGCCGATGGCAATCAGCCCCAGCATTTT

j_call: TRBJ1-1
d_call: TRBD1
v_call: TRBV7-3
clone_size: NA
cdr3_aa: CASSPGGLNTEAFF
cdr3_nt: TGTGCCAGCAGCCCAGGGGGGCTGAACACTGAAGCTTTCTTT

j_call: TRBJ2-2
d_call: TRBD2
v_call: TRBV7-2
clone_size: NA
cdr3_aa: CASSPRTRTGTGELFF
cdr3_nt: TGTGCCAGCAGCCCCCGGACTAGGACGGGCACCGGGGAGCTGTTTTTT

j_call: TRBJ1-5
d_call: TRBD1
v_call: TRBV18
clone_size: NA
cdr3_aa: CASSSDRVSQPQHF
cdr3_nt: TGTGCCAGCTCATCTGACAGGGTTAGTCAGCCCCAGCATTTT

j_call: TRBJ2-5
d_call: NA
v_call: TRBV19
clone_size: NA
cdr3_aa: CASSVGERPETQYF
cdr3_nt: TGTGCCAGTAGTGTCGGCGAGCGTCCTGAGACCCAGTACTTC

j_call: TRBJ2-7
d_call: TRBD1
v_call: TRBV27
clone_size: NA
cdr3_aa: CASSLAPGGLSSYEQYF
cdr3_nt: TGTGCCAGCAGTTTAGCCCCAGGGGGCCTAAGCTCCTACGAGCAGTACTTC

j_call: TRBJ2-5
d_call: NA
v_call: TRBV9
clone_size: NA
cdr3_aa: CASSVAGQETQYF
cdr3_nt: TGTGCCAGCAGCGTGGCGGGTCAAGAGACCCAGTACTTC